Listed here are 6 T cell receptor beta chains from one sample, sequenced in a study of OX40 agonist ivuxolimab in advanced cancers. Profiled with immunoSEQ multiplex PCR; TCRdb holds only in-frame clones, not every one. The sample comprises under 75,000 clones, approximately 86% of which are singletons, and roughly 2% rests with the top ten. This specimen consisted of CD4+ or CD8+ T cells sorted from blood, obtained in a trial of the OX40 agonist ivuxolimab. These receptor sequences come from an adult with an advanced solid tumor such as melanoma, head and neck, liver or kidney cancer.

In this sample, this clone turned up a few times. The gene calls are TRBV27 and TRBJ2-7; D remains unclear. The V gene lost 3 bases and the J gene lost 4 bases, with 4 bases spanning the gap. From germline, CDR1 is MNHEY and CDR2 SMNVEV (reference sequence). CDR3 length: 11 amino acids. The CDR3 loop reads CASSLGYEQYF. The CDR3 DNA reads TGTGCCAGCAGTTTGGGGTACGAGCAGTACTTC.

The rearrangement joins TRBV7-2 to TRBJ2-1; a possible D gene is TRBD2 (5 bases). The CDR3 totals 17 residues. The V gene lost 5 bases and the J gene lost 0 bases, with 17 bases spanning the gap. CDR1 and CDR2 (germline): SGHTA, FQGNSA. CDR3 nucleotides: TGTGCCAGCAGCCCATCCCCTTGGACTTTCTCCTACAATGAGCAGTTCTTC. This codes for CASSPSPWTFSYNEQFF.

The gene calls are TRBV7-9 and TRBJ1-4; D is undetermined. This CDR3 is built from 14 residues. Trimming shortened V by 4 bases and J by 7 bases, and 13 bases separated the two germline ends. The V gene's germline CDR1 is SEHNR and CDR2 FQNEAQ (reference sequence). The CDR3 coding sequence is TGTGCCAGCAGCTCCGGACTGCCTAGTGAAAAACTGTTTTTT. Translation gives CASSSGLPSEKLFF. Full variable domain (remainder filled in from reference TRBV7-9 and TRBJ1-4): DTGVSQNPRHKITKRGQNVTFRCDPISEHNRLYWYRQTLGQGPEFLTYFQNEAQLEKSRLLSDRFSAERPKGSFSTLEIQRTEQGDSAMYLCASSSGLPSEKLFFGSGTQLSVL.

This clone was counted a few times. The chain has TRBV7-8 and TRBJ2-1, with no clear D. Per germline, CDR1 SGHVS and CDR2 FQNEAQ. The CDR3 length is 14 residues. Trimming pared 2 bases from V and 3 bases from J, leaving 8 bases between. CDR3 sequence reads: CASSLTIFYNEQFF. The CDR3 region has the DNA TGTGCCAGCAGCTTAACGATATTCTACAATGAGCAGTTCTTC.

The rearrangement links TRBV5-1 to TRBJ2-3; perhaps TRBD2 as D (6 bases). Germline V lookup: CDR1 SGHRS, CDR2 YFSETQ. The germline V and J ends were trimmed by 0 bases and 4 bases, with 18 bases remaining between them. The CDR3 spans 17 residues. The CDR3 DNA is TGCGCCAGCAGCTTGGTTTCGGGGGTACCTTTTGCAGATACGCAGTATTTT. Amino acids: CASSLVSGVPFADTQYF.

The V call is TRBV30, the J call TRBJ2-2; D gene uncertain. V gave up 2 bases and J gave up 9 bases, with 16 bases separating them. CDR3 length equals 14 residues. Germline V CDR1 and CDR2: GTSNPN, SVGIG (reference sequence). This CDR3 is CAWSFGPGPRELFF. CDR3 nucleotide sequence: TGTGCCTGGAGTTTCGGGCCCGGCCCTCGGGAGCTGTTTTTT.